The 17 T cell receptor beta chains in this list originate from one sample, sequenced in a study of cytomegalovirus exposure and HLA in healthy donors. The PCR ran on 60 Vbeta and 13 Jbeta primers. Assay: immunoSEQ multiplex PCR; the TCRdb copy retains only in-frame clones and omits some. The sample contains 150,000 to 200,000 clones, more than 85% of which appear only once. Sequencing input: PBMCs. These receptors originate from a woman younger than 35 in good health and CMV-seronegative.

V gene TRBV19 combines with J gene TRBJ2-3; TRBD2 matches 9 bases. In germline, CDR1 is LNHDA, CDR2 SQIVND (reference sequence). J lost 3 bases, V lost 5 bases, and 9 bases had no gene match. CDR3 size: 16 residues. The CDR3 loop is CASSPSREGLTDTQYF. The CDR3 coding sequence is TGTGCCAGTAGTCCATCGCGGGAGGGCCTGACAGATACGCAGTATTTT.

The count of this clone is one. The chain has TRBV5-1 and TRBJ1-3; TRBD1 might be the D (6 bases). The CDR3 loop spans 12 amino acids. The V gene's germline CDR1 is SGHRS and CDR2 YFSETQ. Trimming took off 2 bases at V and 9 bases at J, with 9 bases between the two ends. The CDR3 region is CASSLQGSTIYF. CDR3 DNA sequence: TGCGCCAGCAGCTTACAGGGATCCACCATATATTTT.

The rearrangement links TRBV2 to TRBJ1-4; tentative D call: TRBD1 (6 bases). The CDR3 loop spans 15 amino acids. Between the trimmed V and J ends, which lost 4 bases and 8 bases, there was a span of 17 bases. Looked up from germline, CDR1 is SNHLY and CDR2 is FYNNEI. Here the CDR3 reads CASSGPQGMGEKLFF. CDR3 coding DNA: TGTGCCAGCAGTGGACCCCAGGGGATGGGGGAAAAACTGTTTTTT.

The CDR3 bases are TGTGCCAGCAGCCCCGGTCGGGGGGGCTGGGGAACCCTCCACTTT. This gives the protein CASSPGRGGWGTLHF. The chain joins TRBV11-2 to TRBJ1-6; possible D gene TRBD1, 6 bases. The germline V gene has CDR1 SGHAT and CDR2 FQNNGV. The CDR3 sequence is 15 residues long. V was pared by 5 bases and J by 14 bases, with 22 bases between.

The V call is TRBV7-6, the J call TRBJ2-5; D possibly corresponds to TRBD2 (5 bases). The CDR3 is made up of 16 amino acids. In germline, CDR1 is SGHVS, CDR2 FNYEAQ. V was shortened by 4 bases and J by 1 base, with 16 bases between the two germline ends. For the CDR3, the DNA is TGTGCCAGCAGCTGGGTCGGGGAAAGCCGCCAAGAGACCCAGTACTTC. It translates to CASSWVGESRQETQYF.

The chain recombines TRBV5-1 with TRBJ2-3; TRBD2 agrees at 10 bases. The V and J ends lost 2 bases and 2 bases, in that order; junction bases with no gene match: 11. Looked up from germline, CDR1 is SGHRS and CDR2 is YFSETQ. The CDR3 extends over 18 amino acids. CDR3 in DNA: TGCGCCAGCAGCTTCAGCGGGAGGGCGTCGTCCTTCACAGATACGCAGTATTTT. Translation: CASSFSGRASSFTDTQYF.

V and J are TRBV11-2 and TRBJ2-2; D uncertain. Germline V gene lookup returns CDR1 SGHAT and CDR2 FQNNGV. This CDR3 comprises 13 residues. Trimming removed 8 bases from V and 0 bases from J, with 7 bases in between. CDR3 nucleotides: TGTGCCAGCTGTAACACGAACACCGGGGAGCTGTTTTTT. Amino acid sequence: CASCNTNTGELFF. The complete variable domain, with remaining parts taken from reference TRBV11-2 and TRBJ2-2, reads EAGVAQSPRYKIIEKRQSVAFWCNPISGHATLYWYQQILGQGPKLLIQFQNNGVVDDSQLPKDRFSAERLKGVDSTLKIQPAKLEDSAVYLCASCNTNTGELFFGEGSRLTVL.

V and J are TRBV5-5 and TRBJ2-3, with 7 bases identical to TRBD1. The CDR3 has 14 amino acids. V shed 3 bases, J shed 4 bases, and the junction held 5 bases outside the gene matches. Per the germline V gene, CDR1 is SGHKS and CDR2 is YYEKEE (reference sequence). CDR3 nucleotide sequence: TGTGCCAGCAGCTCCGGGACAGCGTCAGATACGCAGTATTTT. The encoded protein is CASSSGTASDTQYF.

This clone has only one observation. J is TRBJ1-5 and V is TRBV2; TRBD1 might be the D (6 bases). Germline-derived CDR1 and CDR2 are SNHLY and FYNNEI. Trimming left V 6 bases short and J 14 bases short, with 23 bases between. The CDR3 contains 14 residues. CDR3 coding DNA: TGTGCCAGCAGCCCCGTGGCAAGGCTAGGGGGAAAGCATTTT. Its translation: CASSPVARLGGKHF.

This chain uses TRBV6-5 with TRBJ2-6; 7 bases agree with TRBD2. The CDR3 is made up of 15 amino acids. V lost 8 bases, J lost 2 bases, and 6 bases stayed unmatched. Germline lookup yields CDR1 MNHEY and CDR2 SVGAGI. The CDR3 DNA sequence: TGTGCCAGCCGCCTGGGGGGGACTGGGGCCAACGTCCTGACTTTC. Residues: CASRLGGTGANVLTF.

About this clone itself: Germline and junction disagree at one end, which may indicate a read error. The sample holds other DNA sequences that translate to the same CDR3. The chain has TRBV6-4 and TRBJ2-5; 8 bases match TRBD2. Germline loops: CDR1 MRHNA, CDR2 SNTAGT. CDR3 length: 15 amino acids. This CDR3 is CASSVTAGEGETQYF. In nucleotides, the CDR3 is TGTGCTAGCAGTGTTACAGCGGGAGAGGGCGAGACCCAGTACTTC.

This rearrangement joins TRBV5-1 to TRBJ2-7; 8 bases align to TRBD1. Germline CDR1 reads SGHRS; CDR2 reads YFSETQ. J gave up 2 bases and V 4 bases, and 5 bases lay outside the gene matches. The CDR3 extends over 14 amino acids. CDR3 amino acids: CASSTAGGPYEQYF. The CDR3 coding sequence is TGCGCCAGCAGCACCGCAGGGGGCCCCTACGAGCAGTACTTC.

The table lists this clone with a count of one. The V call is TRBV28, the J call TRBJ1-1, with a weak D call TRBD1 (6 bases). Germline CDR1 is MDHEN and CDR2 is SYDVKM. V was shortened by 5 bases and J by 0 bases, with 13 bases between the two germline ends. CDR3 length: 15 residues. The CDR3 DNA reads TGTGCCAGCAGTCCCCCGAGGGGGATGAACACTGAAGCTTTCTTT. Translation: CASSPPRGMNTEAFF.

The chain carries TRBV6-6 and TRBJ1-5, with D perhaps matching TRBD1 (6 bases). V lost 5 bases and J 1 base, leaving 9 bases between the germline ends. Per germline, CDR1 MNHNY and CDR2 SVGAGI (reference sequence). The CDR3 runs 14 residues. CDR3 nucleotide sequence: TGTGCCAGCAGTAACAGGGTCAGCAATCAGCCCCAGCATTTT. Translating it yields CASSNRVSNQPQHF.

A single count supports this clone. V is TRBV18 and J is TRBJ2-7, with 9 bases identical to TRBD1. Trimming at V came to 4 bases and at J to 6 bases, leaving 13 bases not matched to a gene. This CDR3 has 16 residues. The germline V gene has CDR1 KGHSH and CDR2 LQKENI. CDR3 in amino acids: CASSRTPNRGQGEQYF. CDR3 in DNA: TGTGCCAGCTCACGAACTCCCAACAGGGGGCAGGGCGAGCAGTACTTC. Supplemented by reference TRBV18 and TRBJ2-7, the full variable domain reads NAGVMQNPRHLVRRRGQEARLRCSPMKGHSHVYWYRQLPEEGLKFMVYLQKENIIDESGMPKERFSAEFPKEGPSILRIQQVVRGDSAAYFCASSRTPNRGQGEQYFGPGTRLTVT.

The gene calls are TRBV7-8 and TRBJ1-1; the match to TRBD1 covers 8 bases. This CDR3 is 14 amino acids long. V lost 5 bases, J lost 3 bases, and 5 bases stayed unmatched. Germline V gene sequence: CDR1 SGHVS, CDR2 FQNEAQ. CDR3 nucleotides: TGTGCCAGCAGCCAGGGACAGGTTCACACTGAAGCTTTCTTT. Amino acid sequence: CASSQGQVHTEAFF.

For this clone: Other DNA variants within this sample encode the same CDR3. The chain uses TRBV4-2 and TRBJ2-3; possible D gene TRBD1, 6 bases. The CDR3 loop spans 16 amino acids. The germline CDR1 and CDR2 sequences are LGHNA and YNFKEQ. The V and J ends lost 0 bases and 1 base respectively, with 11 bases between them. The CDR3 coding sequence is TGTGCCAGCAGCCAAGATGGGCCAGGGGGCACAGATACGCAGTATTTT. Its translation is CASSQDGPGGTDTQYF.